The 26 T cell receptor beta chains in this list originate from one sample, sequenced in a study of T cells in Graves' hyperthyroidism and ophthalmopathy. Researchers took RNA transcripts and amplified the TCR beta CDR3 regions from them. The HTBI primer set served for first-round RT-PCR of the TCR CDR3. One entry per CDR3 protein results from TCRdb running MiXCR on the multiplex PCR reads. The profile covers roughly 200,000 distinct CDR3 sequences, with around 20% appearing a single time and roughly two fifths taken by the ten largest. Source material: blood. The receptors come from a man aged 35 to 55 with Graves' hyperthyroidism.

This clonotype was observed at least ten times. V usage is TRBV18 and J usage is TRBJ1-5; the D gene is possibly TRBD1 (6 bases). The germline V gene encodes CDR1 KGHSH and CDR2 LQKENI. CDR3 length: 15 amino acids. Trimming shortened V by 6 bases and J by 0 bases, and 12 bases separated the two germline ends. DNA of the CDR3: TGTGCCAGCTCCTTGGACAGATATAGCAATCAGCCCCAGCATTTT. Protein sequence: CASSLDRYSNQPQHF.

This clonotype was detected many times. V usage is TRBV28 and J usage is TRBJ1-1; possibly TRBD1 for D (6 bases). This CDR3 is 12 amino acids long. V lost 10 bases and J 3 bases, leaving 12 bases between the germline ends. Germline CDR1 and CDR2: MDHEN and SYDVKM. DNA of the CDR3: TGTGCCATAGCAGAGGGGGACACTGAAGCTTTCTTT. It yields the protein CAIAEGDTEAFF.

This clonotype was observed at least ten times. This CDR3 is missing its conserved last phenylalanine or tryptophan, likely due to a read error. The chain employs TRBV5-5 and TRBJ1-2; tentatively, D is TRBD1 (6 bases). The CDR3 covers 13 residues. The germline V and J ends were trimmed by 4 bases and 6 bases, with 13 bases remaining between them. CDR1 is SGHKS and CDR2 is YYEKEE in the germline V gene (reference sequence). The DNA of the CDR3 is TGTGCCAGCAGCGCGGGGGGCGTGGATGGCTACACCCTC. Its protein product is CASSAGGVDGYTL.

This clonotype was picked up a small number of times. V is TRBV4-3 and J is TRBJ2-5; no clear D gene. Germline lookup yields CDR1 LGHNA and CDR2 YSLEER. V lost 1 base to trimming and J lost 5 bases, with 14 bases between them. The CDR3 totals 15 residues. As DNA, the CDR3 is TGCGCCAGCAGCCAAGGTGCCGCCCGGAAGGAGACCCAGTACTTC. Translation: CASSQGAARKETQYF.

Many counts were recorded for this clonotype. The chain links TRBV28 to TRBJ2-1, with TRBD2 identical over 11 bases. Per germline, CDR1 MDHEN and CDR2 SYDVKM. The CDR3 extends over 16 amino acids. V shed 2 bases, J shed 7 bases, and the junction held 7 bases outside the gene matches. The CDR3 DNA is TGTGCCAGCAGTTTACCCCTTAGCGGGGGGGTGAATGAGCAGTTCTTC. Translating gives CASSLPLSGGVNEQFF.

This clonotype has a count of ten or more. The chain carries TRBV7-9 and TRBJ2-3; D perhaps matches TRBD2 (6 bases). V lost 5 bases to trimming and J lost 5 bases, with 11 bases between them. CDR1 and CDR2 from the germline V gene are SEHNR and FQNEAQ (reference sequence). This CDR3 has 13 amino acids. The CDR3 nucleotides are TGTGCCAGCAGCAGACTAGTTGGAGATACGCAGTATTTT. Protein: CASSRLVGDTQYF.

This clonotype was observed many times. In DNA, the CDR3 is TGCAGTGCTACAGACAGCTATGGCTACACCTTC. Translating it yields CSATDSYGYTF. The V and J genes are TRBV20-1 and TRBJ1-2; a possible D gene is TRBD1 (5 bases). CDR3 length: 11 amino acids. V lost 4 bases, J lost 4 bases, and 7 bases lay in between. CDR1 is DFQATT and CDR2 is SNEGSKA in the germline V gene (reference sequence).

This clonotype was counted at least ten times. The chain couples TRBV28 to TRBJ2-5, with D possibly TRBD1 on 6 matching bases. V lost 5 bases to trimming and J lost 2 bases, with 9 bases between them. Germline V lookup: CDR1 MDHEN, CDR2 SYDVKM. This CDR3 comprises 13 residues. In DNA form, the CDR3 reads TGTGCCAGCAGTCGAGGACAGCAAGAGACCCAGTACTTC. Translation: CASSRGQQETQYF.

The chain links TRBV9 to TRBJ1-1; D is ambiguous. V lost 4 bases and J lost 2, with 15 bases in between. The CDR3 totals 15 residues. Per the germline V gene, CDR1 is SGDLS and CDR2 is YYNGEE. The CDR3 loop is CASSPRVAGNTEAFF. As DNA, the CDR3 is TGTGCCAGCAGCCCCCGTGTGGCAGGAAACACTGAAGCTTTCTTT.

The table lists this clonotype with many counts. This chain joins TRBV2 and TRBJ1-2; unclear D gene. CDR1 is SNHLY, CDR2 FYNNEI, per germline. Trimming cost V 7 bases and J 2 bases, with 14 bases left between them. The length of the CDR3 is 14 residues. CDR3 sequence (DNA): TGTGCCAGCACGGCAGGAACGGAAAACTATGGCTACACCTTC. It translates to CASTAGTENYGYTF.

At least ten counts were recorded for this clonotype. The CDR3 protein is CASSPDRRYSNQPQHF. DNA of the CDR3: TGTGCCAGCAGCCCAGACAGACGATATAGCAATCAGCCCCAGCATTTT. V gene TRBV27 combines with J gene TRBJ1-5; TRBD1 is a possible D gene (5 bases). This CDR3 has 16 residues. Germline values: CDR1 MNHEY, CDR2 SMNVEV (reference sequence). Trimming stripped 6 bases from V and 0 bases from J, with 15 bases between.

The gene calls are TRBV3-1 and TRBJ2-1; a weak D match, TRBD2 (6 bases). V was pared by 4 bases and J by 7 bases, with 14 bases between. From germline, CDR1 is LGHDT and CDR2 YNNKEL (reference sequence). This CDR3 contains 14 residues. CDR3 protein: CASSLNGGTNEQFF. CDR3 DNA sequence: TGTGCCAGCAGCCTGAACGGGGGAACTAATGAGCAGTTCTTC.

This clonotype was detected only a few times. The chain joins TRBV20-1 to TRBJ2-4, with D unresolved. V was cut by 1 base and J by 0 bases, with 4 bases left in between. This CDR3 spans 13 amino acids. Per germline, CDR1 DFQATT and CDR2 SNEGSKA (reference sequence). The CDR3 region is CSARVGAKNIQYF. The CDR3 DNA reads TGCAGTGCTAGAGTCGGAGCCAAAAACATTCAGTACTTC.

This clonotype was seen many times. The chain uses TRBV12-3 or TRBV12-4 and TRBJ2-2; D unresolved. V lost 1 base and J 11 bases, leaving 17 bases between the germline ends. The CDR3 runs 15 residues. The CDR3 DNA reads as TGTGCCAGCAGTTTAGGCAGGACCCGCGGAAGCGAGCTGTTTTTT. Translation: CASSLGRTRGSELFF.

This clonotype was observed many times. This chain links TRBV7-2 with TRBJ2-3; 12 bases line up with TRBD2. V lost 5 bases to trimming and J lost 4 bases; unmatched junction nucleotides: 13. The CDR3 length is 18 residues. Germline V lookup: CDR1 SGHTA, CDR2 FQGNSA. CDR3 coding DNA: TGTGCCAGCAGCCCCTCGGGGGCTAGCGGGGGGGCCCCAGATACGCAGTATTTT. It yields the protein CASSPSGASGGAPDTQYF.

A few counts support this clonotype. The rearrangement joins TRBV19 to TRBJ1-3; 7 positions agree with TRBD1. V was clipped by 2 bases and J by 2 bases; unmatched bases: 15. The length of the CDR3 is 19 residues. CDR1 LNHDA and CDR2 SQIVND come from the germline V gene (reference sequence). CDR3 in DNA: TGTGCCAGTAGTATAAAGCCACAGGGGATGATGGAGGCTGGAAACACCATATATTTT. It specifies CASSIKPQGMMEAGNTIYF.

To note about this clonotype: Just one base apart from a much larger clone, this may be a read error. The chain combines TRBV3-1 with TRBJ1-4; 8 nucleotides align to TRBD1. The germline V gene has CDR1 LGHDT and CDR2 YNNKEL (reference sequence). The CDR3 has 16 residues. In nucleotides, the CDR3 is TGTGCCAGCAGCCAAACGGCGGACAGGGTTTATGAAAAACTGCTTTTT. This codes for CASSQTADRVYEKLLF.

This clonotype was counted a few times. J is TRBJ2-1 and V is TRBV24-1, with D possibly being TRBD2 (5 bases). CDR1 and CDR2 from the germline V gene are KGHDR and SFDVKD. The CDR3 is 16 residues long. Trimming pared 0 bases from V and 3 bases from J, leaving 11 bases between. CDR3 in amino acids: CATSDLRARGYNEQFF. The CDR3 DNA sequence: TGTGCCACCAGTGATTTGCGCGCCCGGGGCTACAATGAGCAGTTCTTC.

This clonotype was observed a few times. This chain links TRBV7-9 with TRBJ2-2; 10 bases agree with TRBD2. CDR1 SEHNR and CDR2 FQNEAQ come from the germline V gene (reference sequence). The CDR3 loop spans 16 amino acids. Trimming at V came to 5 bases and at J to 2 bases, leaving 5 bases not matched to a gene. The chain's CDR3 is CASSKSSGGNTGELFF. The CDR3, as DNA: TGTGCCAGCAGCAAGTCTAGCGGGGGTAACACCGGGGAGCTGTTTTTT.

This clonotype occurred many times. The chain links TRBV6-2 or TRBV6-3 to TRBJ2-1; 15 bases fit TRBD2. The V gene end was trimmed by 6 bases and the J gene end by 6 bases; junction bases not matched to a gene: 6. The CDR3 totals 16 residues. Germline V CDR1 and CDR2: MNHEY, SVGEGT. Here the CDR3 DNA reads TGTGCCAGCAGGCGGACTAGCGGGGGGGCTCTCAATGAGCAGTTCTTC. The encoded protein is CASRRTSGGALNEQFF.

In its sample, this clonotype was seen many times. The rearrangement uses TRBV5-1 and TRBJ2-3; D is tentatively TRBD1 or TRBD2 (5 bases each). There are 15 residues in the CDR3. With 2 bases removed from V and 3 bases from J, the gap between germline ends came to 13 bases. In germline, CDR1 is SGHRS, CDR2 YFSETQ. Here the CDR3 DNA reads TGCGCCAGCAGCTTTCCGGGACGGATAACAGATACGCAGTATTTT. Protein product: CASSFPGRITDTQYF.

This clonotype came up many times. The CDR3 is CASSSRLGRNQPQHF. The CDR3 bases are TGTGCCAGCAGTTCCAGACTGGGCCGCAATCAGCCCCAGCATTTT. The V call is TRBV6-1, the J call TRBJ1-5; D gene ambiguous. The CDR3 has 15 amino acids. Germline lookup yields CDR1 MNHNS and CDR2 SASEGT. V lost 5 bases and J 2 bases, leaving 13 bases between the germline ends.

Many counts were recorded for this clonotype. The chain carries TRBV18 and TRBJ1-1; possible D gene TRBD1, 5 bases. Germline CDR1 and CDR2: KGHSH and LQKENI. This CDR3 comprises 13 residues. The V and J ends lost 5 bases and 4 bases respectively, with 11 bases between them. The chain's CDR3 is CASSGRDGTEAFF. The CDR3 DNA is TGTGCCAGCTCAGGCAGGGATGGCACTGAAGCTTTCTTT.

This clonotype was found many times. The chain carries TRBV7-2 and TRBJ1-2, with TRBD1 matching over 9 bases. The V gene end was trimmed by 5 bases and the J gene end by 9 bases; junction bases not matched to a gene: 13. CDR3 length equals 15 residues. Germline CDR1 and CDR2: SGHTA and FQGNSA. The CDR3 reads CASSPGGTGIGSYTF. The CDR3 DNA follows: TGTGCCAGCAGCCCCGGTGGGACAGGGATCGGGAGCTACACCTTC.

In this sample, this clonotype turned up many times. The J gene is TRBJ2-5, the V gene TRBV7-8; D gene unclear. Germline V gene sequence: CDR1 SGHVS, CDR2 FQNEAQ. The V gene lost 0 bases and the J gene lost 2 bases, with 10 bases spanning the gap. CDR3 length equals 15 residues. The CDR3 nucleotides read TGTGCCAGCAGCTTAGCCGGTACAAATCAAGAGACCCAGTACTTC. It is translated as CASSLAGTNQETQYF. The variable domain in full, with the rest retrieved from reference TRBV7-8 and TRBJ2-5, is GAGVSQSPRYKVAKRGQDVALRCDPISGHVSLFWYQQALGQGPEFLTYFQNEAQLDKSGLPSDRFFAERPEGSVSTLKIQRTQQEDSAVYLCASSLAGTNQETQYFGPGTRLLVL.

This clonotype was seen ten or more times. The rearrangement joins TRBV20-1 to TRBJ2-3, with 8 bases fitting TRBD2. There are 15 residues in the CDR3. J was trimmed by 4 bases and V by 6 bases; bases with no gene match: 12. Germline loops: CDR1 DFQATT, CDR2 SNEGSKA (reference sequence). This chain's CDR3 is CSAGHGRGASDTQYF. CDR3 coding DNA: TGCAGTGCGGGCCATGGGCGGGGGGCCTCAGATACGCAGTATTTT.